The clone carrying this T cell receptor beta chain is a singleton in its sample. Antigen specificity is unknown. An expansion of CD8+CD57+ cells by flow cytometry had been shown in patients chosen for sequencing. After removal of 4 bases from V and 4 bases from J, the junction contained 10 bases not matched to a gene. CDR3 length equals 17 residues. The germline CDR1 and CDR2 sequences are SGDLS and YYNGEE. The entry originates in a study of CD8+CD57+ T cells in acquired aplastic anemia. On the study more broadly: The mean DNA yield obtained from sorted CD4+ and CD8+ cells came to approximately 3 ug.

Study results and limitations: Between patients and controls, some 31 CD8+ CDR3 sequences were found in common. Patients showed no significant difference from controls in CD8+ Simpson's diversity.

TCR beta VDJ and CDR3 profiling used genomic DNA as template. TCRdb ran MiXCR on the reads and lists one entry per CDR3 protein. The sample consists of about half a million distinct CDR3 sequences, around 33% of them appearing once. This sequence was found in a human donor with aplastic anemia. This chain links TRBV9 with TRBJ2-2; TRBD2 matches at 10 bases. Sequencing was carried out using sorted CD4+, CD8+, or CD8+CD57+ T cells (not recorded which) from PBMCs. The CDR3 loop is CASSTRSAGGGTGELFF. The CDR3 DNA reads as TGTGCCAGCAGCACCAGGTCAGCGGGAGGGGGCACCGGGGAGCTGTTTTTT. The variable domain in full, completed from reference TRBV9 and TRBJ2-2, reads DSGVTQTPKHLITATGQRVTLRCSPRSGDLSVYWYQQSLDQGLQFLIQYYNGEERAKGNILERFSAQQFPDLHSELNLSSLELGDSALYFCASSTRSAGGGTGELFFGEGSRLTVL.